This T cell receptor (beta chain) comes out of a study of T cells expressing NK-cell markers. In the case of this clonotype: The antigen is undetermined.

Germline V gives CDR1 LGHNA, CDR2 YNFKEQ. This CDR3 spans 20 amino acids. Overall study results and limits: Evidence did not settle whether expanded NKG2C+ T cell clones targeted HCMV.

Following a re-call of the 5' RACE reads, TCRdb has one entry per CDR3 protein and lacks DNA. The sample has some 190,000 distinct CDR3 sequences. Source material: blood T cells: a sorted CD56 or NKG2C T cell subset, CD4+ or CD8+ T cells, or bulk PBMC T cells (not recorded which). The TCR sequence derives from a man aged 18-70 years in good health. This chain joins TRBV4-2 and TRBJ2-5; TCRdb selects TRBD2, and the lack of DNA leaves this call unchecked. The CDR3 loop reads CASSRPLQGKPGLAQETQYF.